Following are 4 T cell receptor beta chains from one sample sequenced in a study of cytomegalovirus exposure and HLA in healthy donors. It was with 60 Vbeta and 13 Jbeta primers that the PCR ran. Libraries were prepared by immunoSEQ multiplex PCR; TCRdb keeps only in-frame clonotypes and omits some of them. In the table there are approximately 140,000 clones, 70% to 80% of which are singletons. Sample: PBMCs. The source is a male donor in good health and CMV-seronegative.

This chain uses TRBV29-1 with TRBJ1-1; 9 bases agree with TRBD1. The J segment lost 0 bases and the V segment lost 3 bases, leaving 14 bases of the junction unmatched. Germline loops: CDR1 SQVTM, CDR2 ANQGSEA. The CDR3 totals 18 residues. The CDR3 loop reads CSVEGIQGADLMNTEAFF. The CDR3 DNA reads TGCAGCGTTGAGGGTATACAGGGGGCCGACCTTATGAACACTGAAGCTTTCTTT. Using reference TRBV29-1 and TRBJ1-1 for the parts outside the CDR3, the full variable domain is SAVISQKPSRDICQRGTSLTIQCQVDSQVTMMFWYRQQPGQSLTLIATANQGSEATYESGFVIDKFPISRPNLTFSTLTVSNMSPEDSSIYLCSVEGIQGADLMNTEAFFGQGTRLTVV.

The chain recombines TRBV29-1 with TRBJ1-1; D is perhaps TRBD1 (5 bases). The ends were cut back, 5 bases at V and 8 bases at J, with 15 bases in the middle. Germline V CDR1 and CDR2: SQVTM, ANQGSEA. The CDR3 covers 12 residues. The CDR3 DNA sequence: TGCAGCGTTCGTGGGGCAGGGTACGAAGCTTTCTTT. Translated: CSVRGAGYEAFF.

This clone appeared a few times. The V call is TRBV11-2, the J call TRBJ1-1; D gene uncertain. Germline CDR1 is SGHAT and CDR2 is FQNNGV. The V end lost 1 base, the J end lost 2 bases, and 8 bases lay between the germline ends. This CDR3 has 14 amino acids. CDR3 in DNA: TGTGCCAGCAGCTTAGGGGCACGTAACACTGAAGCTTTCTTT. It yields the protein CASSLGARNTEAFF.

The rearrangement joins TRBV5-1 to TRBJ2-5; a weak D match, TRBD2 (6 bases). V lost 2 bases, J lost 3 bases, and 11 bases lay in between. The CDR3 loop spans 14 amino acids. Germline CDR1 is SGHRS and CDR2 is YFSETQ. The DNA for the CDR3 is TGCGCCAGCAGCTTTTGGGACTCCAAAGAGACCCAGTACTTC. Translating it yields CASSFWDSKETQYF.